Presented here are 32 T cell receptor beta chains from one specimen sequenced in a study of molecular identifiers for immune sequencing clone quantification. TCRdb processed the PCR reads anew with MiXCR; each CDR3 protein has one entry. The sample yields some 590,000 distinct CDR3 sequences, about 25% seen once. Sequencing used naive CD8+ T cells from blood, with Jurkat cell RNA spiked in. The subset is: FACS-sorted CD8+CD4-CCR7+CD45RA+ naive T cells. These receptors originate from a human donor in good health. Some libraries in this study had Jurkat cell RNA spiked in.

This clonotype was counted at least ten times. The chain recombines TRBV29-1 with TRBJ2-2, with D hard to call. V shed 5 bases and J shed 1 base, with 8 bases lying between them. The CDR3 has 13 amino acids. The germline CDR1 and CDR2 sequences are SQVTM and ANQGSEA. The CDR3 reads CSVRAWNTGELFF. The CDR3 DNA is TGCAGCGTTCGGGCCTGGAACACCGGGGAGCTGTTTTTT.

This clonotype was seen repeatedly, ten times or more. The V and J genes are TRBV10-3 and TRBJ2-3, with TRBD2 matching 7 bases. Per germline, CDR1 ENHRY and CDR2 SYGVKD. This CDR3 region has 17 residues. With V trimmed by 3 bases and J by 0 bases, 9 bases remained unmatched. The CDR3 sequence: CAISEEPGGGSTDTQYF. The CDR3 coding sequence is TGTGCCATCAGTGAAGAGCCTGGCGGGGGAAGCACAGATACGCAGTATTTT.

A remark on this clonotype: This could be a read error, since a much larger clone is one nucleotide away. This chain joins TRBV6-1 and TRBJ1-5; no firm D call. The CDR3 runs 15 residues. Trimming left V 8 bases short and J 0 bases short, with 14 bases between. The germline V gene encodes CDR1 MNHNS and CDR2 SASEGT. The DNA of the CDR3 is TGTGCCAGCTGTGGCGGACCCTATAGCAATCAGCCCCAGCATTTT. Translated, it gives CASCGGPYSNQPQHF.

The table lists this clonotype with a count of one. The J gene is TRBJ2-1, the V gene TRBV27; the D gene could be TRBD1 or TRBD2 (5 bases each). The CDR3 is 15 amino acids. Trimming took off 3 bases at V and 2 bases at J, with 11 bases between the two ends. Germline lookup yields CDR1 MNHEY and CDR2 SMNVEV (reference sequence). The DNA for the CDR3 is TGTGCCAGCAGTTTGTGGGGGAGCGCCTACAATGAGCAGTTCTTC. Translating it yields CASSLWGSAYNEQFF.

The chain recombines TRBV24-1 with TRBJ2-1, with D perhaps given as TRBD1 or TRBD2 (5 bases each). V shed 3 bases and J shed 0 bases, with 17 bases lying between them. Germline CDR1 and CDR2: KGHDR and SFDVKD. This CDR3 spans 18 amino acids. The CDR3 reads CATSDVKTGTSSYNEQFF. The CDR3, as DNA: TGTGCCACCAGTGATGTAAAAACCGGGACCAGCTCCTACAATGAGCAGTTCTTC.

In the case of this clonotype: Given a much more abundant clone one base away, this may be a read error. The rearrangement uses TRBV27 and TRBJ1-1, with D possibly being TRBD1 (6 bases). The CDR3 has 11 amino acids. V was shortened by 11 bases and J by 8 bases, with 15 bases between the two germline ends. Germline V CDR1 and CDR2: MNHEY, SMNVEV (reference sequence). In DNA form, the CDR3 reads TGTGCCTGCGGGCCGGGACACGAAGCTTTCTTT. This sequence encodes CACGPGHEAFF.

The sample holds many counts of this clonotype. The chain links TRBV6-1 to TRBJ2-3; D not resolved. There are 16 residues in the CDR3. Germline V gives CDR1 MNHNS, CDR2 SASEGT. V was cut by 0 bases and J by 2 bases, with 12 bases left in between. The CDR3 spells CASSEAGNHFTDTQYF. CDR3 in DNA: TGTGCCAGCAGTGAAGCGGGGAACCATTTCACAGATACGCAGTATTTT.

At least ten counts were recorded for this clonotype. The gene calls are TRBV7-6 and TRBJ2-5; possibly TRBD1 or TRBD2 for D (6 bases each). V lost 4 bases, J lost 1 base, and 19 bases lay in between. The length of the CDR3 is 17 residues. Germline V gene lookup returns CDR1 SGHVS and CDR2 FNYEAQ. The CDR3 DNA sequence: TGTGCCAGCAGCTCGACGGGGGCCACCGAGACCCAAGAGACCCAGTACTTC. It yields the protein CASSSTGATETQETQYF.

This clonotype appeared a few times. This rearrangement joins TRBV19 to TRBJ1-2; D is unresolved. Germline V lookup: CDR1 LNHDA, CDR2 SQIVND (reference sequence). The CDR3 extends over 15 amino acids. The V end lost 5 bases, the J end lost 6 bases, and 19 bases lay between the germline ends. The CDR3 sequence is CASSPHSGREDGYTF. DNA for the CDR3: TGTGCCAGTAGTCCTCATAGCGGTAGGGAAGATGGCTACACCTTC.

In this sample, this clonotype turned up a few times. The chain links TRBV6-1 to TRBJ1-2; TRBD1 matches 8 bases. Looked up from germline, CDR1 is MNHNS and CDR2 is SASEGT. The CDR3 runs 15 residues. V was pared by 10 bases and J by 1 base, with 11 bases of the junction left unmatched. CDR3 in amino acids: CATKGQGPVNYGYTF. The CDR3 DNA reads TGTGCCACCAAAGGACAGGGCCCCGTTAACTATGGCTACACCTTC.

The chain joins TRBV7-8 to TRBJ2-7; D is unresolved. The germline V and J ends were trimmed by 1 base and 2 bases, with 9 bases remaining between them. The CDR3 is made up of 14 amino acids. The germline V gene has CDR1 SGHVS and CDR2 FQNEAQ. The CDR3 reads CASSLGEVAYEQYF. In nucleotides, the CDR3 is TGTGCCAGCAGCTTAGGTGAGGTAGCCTACGAGCAGTACTTC.

This clonotype was observed a handful of times. This chain joins TRBV4-2 and TRBJ1-6; a possible D gene is TRBD1 (6 bases). The V gene lost 0 bases and the J gene lost 5 bases, with 26 bases spanning the gap. Germline loops: CDR1 LGHNA, CDR2 YNFKEQ. This CDR3 region has 21 residues. This CDR3 reads CASSQDREGEVWIIDNSPLHF. CDR3 bases: TGTGCCAGCAGCCAAGATAGGGAGGGGGAGGTATGGATAATTGATAATTCACCCCTCCACTTT.

This clonotype was counted only a few times. This CDR3 is CASSEVTDLNTEAFF. The CDR3 nucleotides read TGTGCCAGCAGTGAAGTCACAGATCTGAACACTGAAGCTTTCTTT. The gene calls are TRBV2 and TRBJ1-1; D ambiguous. CDR1 is SNHLY and CDR2 is FYNNEI in the germline V gene. This CDR3 region has 15 residues. V lost 1 base to trimming and J lost 0 bases, with 9 bases between them.

Comment on this clonotype: This may stem from a read error, because a much larger clone lies one nucleotide away. V is TRBV28 and J is TRBJ2-7, with 13 bases aligning to TRBD2. The length of the CDR3 is 19 residues. Per germline, CDR1 MDHEN and CDR2 SYDVKM. The CDR3 spells CVSSSLKTSGRAGPYEQYF. The CDR3, as DNA: TGTGTCAGCAGTTCCCTAAAAACTAGCGGGAGGGCCGGTCCCTACGAGCAGTACTTC.

To note about this clonotype: A much larger clone is a single base away; this may be a read error. The CDR3 loop reads CASSGLTSYTEAFF. The DNA for the CDR3 is TGTGCCAGCAGCGGCCTGACATCCTATACTGAAGCTTTCTTT. This sequence joins TRBV12-3 or TRBV12-4 and TRBJ1-1; D is ambiguous. The CDR3 has 14 residues. V lost 6 bases to trimming and J lost 5 bases, with 16 bases between them.

CDR3: CASSQGVSSGRDTQYF. In DNA form, the CDR3 reads TGTGCCAGCAGCCAAGGAGTGTCTAGCGGGAGGGATACGCAGTATTTT. J is TRBJ2-3 and V is TRBV7-9, with TRBD2 matching 11 bases. V was clipped by 5 bases and J by 6 bases; unmatched bases: 10. CDR3 length: 16 residues. Germline V gene data show CDR1 as SEHNR and CDR2 as FQNEAQ (reference sequence).

This sequence joins TRBV6-1 and TRBJ1-1, with 9 bases fitting TRBD1. The CDR3 extends over 11 amino acids. V lost 4 bases, J lost 12 bases, and 3 bases stayed unmatched. The germline V gene encodes CDR1 MNHNS and CDR2 SASEGT. Written as DNA, the CDR3 is TGTGCCAGCAGTGGAGGGACAGGGTCTTTCTTT. Residues: CASSGGTGSFF.

This clonotype showed up just a few times. The gene calls are TRBV4-3 and TRBJ2-6; D perhaps matches TRBD2 (5 bases). V was pared by 1 base and J by 0 bases, with 16 bases between. The CDR3 consists of 19 residues. Germline CDR1 reads LGHNA; CDR2 reads YSLEER. The CDR3 loop is CASSQGGLFDSSGANVLTF. The CDR3 DNA sequence: TGCGCCAGCAGCCAAGGCGGGCTATTCGATTCCTCTGGGGCCAACGTCCTGACTTTC.

This clonotype was counted a few times. V usage is TRBV4-1 and J usage is TRBJ1-2; 11 bases match TRBD1. From germline, CDR1 is MGHRA and CDR2 YSYEKL. V trimming: 4 bases; J trimming: 5 bases; junction bases outside the gene matches: 6. The CDR3 has 15 amino acids. The CDR3 DNA reads as TGCGCCAGCAGCCGGGGGACAGGGGGGGAATATGGCTACACCTTC. Translating gives CASSRGTGGEYGYTF.

This clonotype was observed a few times. The gene calls are TRBV7-9 and TRBJ2-7; the match to TRBD1 covers 10 bases. The germline CDR1 and CDR2 sequences are SEHNR and FQNEAQ (reference sequence). Trimming at V came to 4 bases and at J to 7 bases, leaving 10 bases not matched to a gene. This CDR3 comprises 15 residues. The chain's CDR3 is CASSWRDRGEGEQYF. For the CDR3, the DNA is TGTGCCAGCAGCTGGAGGGACAGGGGCGAAGGGGAGCAGTACTTC.

The table lists this clonotype with many counts. The CDR3 sequence is CAWSAGSEQYF. The CDR3 DNA reads as TGTGCCTGGAGCGCCGGCTCCGAGCAGTACTTC. The V call is TRBV30, the J call TRBJ2-7; no definite D call. Trimming took 3 bases from V and 6 from J, leaving 9 bases between them. The CDR3 extends over 11 amino acids. Germline values: CDR1 GTSNPN, CDR2 SVGIG (reference sequence).

The chain is built from TRBV4-3 and TRBJ2-2; TRBD2 is a possible D gene (6 bases). The germline V and J ends were trimmed by 0 bases and 16 bases, with 18 bases remaining between them. This CDR3 is 14 amino acids long. Germline assignment: CDR1 LGHNA and CDR2 YSLEER. The CDR3 DNA reads TGCGCCAGCAGCCAAGATAGCCGGACCGGGGAGGAGTTTTTT. Its translation is CASSQDSRTGEEFF.

As regards this clonotype: A much larger clone is a single base away; this may be a read error. CDR3 bases: TGTGCCAGCAGCATAGTTCCCAGCCTGTTAACAGATACGCAGTATTTT. It codes for CASSIVPSLLTDTQYF. This chain connects TRBV9 to TRBJ2-3; D gene uncertain. The CDR3 is 16 residues long. Between the trimmed V and J ends, which lost 4 bases and 3 bases, there was a span of 18 bases. Germline loops: CDR1 SGDLS, CDR2 YYNGEE.

A note on this clonotype: A read error may produce the germline difference seen at one junction end. The genes are TRBV6-4 and TRBJ2-3, with a possible D match to TRBD2 (5 bases). CDR1 and CDR2 from the germline V gene are MRHNA and SNTAGT. The CDR3 is 15 residues long. CDR3: CASRDSKSAIDTQYF. In nucleotides, the CDR3 is TGTGCCAGCAGGGACTCGAAATCGGCCATAGATACGCAGTATTTT.

This clonotype was seen more than once but under ten times. The gene calls are TRBV2 and TRBJ2-7; TRBD1 is a possible D gene (5 bases). CDR3 length equals 14 residues. Trimming shortened V by 1 base and J by 9 bases, and 16 bases separated the two germline ends. CDR1 and CDR2 from the germline V gene are SNHLY and FYNNEI. This CDR3 reads CASSEEARGQSQYF. The CDR3 nucleotides read TGTGCCAGCAGTGAAGAGGCTAGAGGACAATCGCAGTACTTC.

As regards this clonotype: Compared with germline, one end of the junction differs, possibly owing to a read error. The rearrangement uses TRBV7-8 and TRBJ1-5; D uncertain. The CDR3 totals 12 residues. Per the germline V gene, CDR1 is SGHVS and CDR2 is FQNEAQ. The chain's CDR3 is CASGLDPQPQHF. The CDR3 DNA follows: TGTGCCAGCGGCTTAGATCCTCAGCCCCAGCATTTT.

In the case of this clonotype: One end of the junction is discordant with germline, which a read error may explain. This chain connects TRBV4-1 to TRBJ2-2, with 7 nucleotides matching TRBD1. Germline V lookup: CDR1 MGHRA, CDR2 YSYEKL. The CDR3 has 16 amino acids. DNA of the CDR3: TGCGCCAGCAGCCAAGAGACAGGGTTGTACACCGAGGAGCTGTTTTTT. Amino acids: CASSQETGLYTEELFF.

This clonotype occurred a few times. The chain uses TRBV30 and TRBJ2-4; weak D call: TRBD2 (6 bases). Trimming took 0 bases from V and 8 from J, leaving 17 bases between them. Per germline, CDR1 GTSNPN and CDR2 SVGIG (reference sequence). The CDR3 is 15 residues long. CDR3 sequence reads: CAWSVWVSGEDIQYF. The CDR3 bases are TGTGCCTGGAGTGTATGGGTTTCGGGGGAGGACATTCAGTACTTC.

Points on this clonotype: A clone one base away is much larger, so this may be a read error. The V and J genes are TRBV2 and TRBJ2-3; D is perhaps TRBD2 (6 bases). V gave up 6 bases and J gave up 2 bases, with 15 bases separating them. Germline CDR1 reads SNHLY; CDR2 reads FYNNEI. CDR3 length: 15 amino acids. The CDR3 DNA follows: TGTGCCAGCAGATTAGCGGACCGCCACACAGATACGCAGTATTTT. Protein sequence: CASRLADRHTDTQYF. The whole variable domain, remainder taken from reference TRBV2 and TRBJ2-3, is EPEVTQTPSHQVTQMGQEVILRCVPISNHLYFYWYRQILGQKVEFLVSFYNNEISEKSEIFDDQFSVERPDGSNFTLKIRSTKLEDSAMYFCASRLADRHTDTQYFGPGTRLTVL.

Comment on this clonotype: A single base separates this from a much larger clone, so it may be a read error. The chain combines TRBV20-1 with TRBJ2-7, with D perhaps TRBD1 or TRBD2 (5 bases each). The CDR3 is 13 amino acids. V was clipped by 5 bases and J by 3 bases, with 14 bases between them. Per germline, CDR1 DFQATT and CDR2 SNEGSKA (reference sequence). This CDR3 reads CSAPPPGGYEQYF. CDR3 DNA: TGCAGTGCTCCACCACCTGGGGGCTACGAGCAGTACTTC.

This clonotype showed up just a few times. V usage is TRBV9 and J usage is TRBJ2-7, with 7 positions matching TRBD1. CDR1 and CDR2 from the germline V gene are SGDLS and YYNGEE. The CDR3 covers 13 residues. Germline trimming cut 4 bases from V and 3 bases from J; bases unmatched to any gene: 4. CDR3 DNA: TGTGCCAGCAGCCGGGACAGCCTCTACGAGCAGTACTTC. Amino acid sequence: CASSRDSLYEQYF.

Ten or more counts support this clonotype. This chain links TRBV12-3 or TRBV12-4 with TRBJ2-7; D gene uncertain. The CDR3 sequence is 13 residues long. Trimming shortened V by 3 bases and J by 6 bases, and 12 bases separated the two germline ends. The CDR3 nucleotides read TGTGCCAGCAGTTTTTCAAGCAGCACCGAGCAGTACTTC. Its translation is CASSFSSSTEQYF.